These 8 T cell receptor beta chains came from one sample sequenced in a study of T cell responses to AZD1222 COVID-19 vaccine. The table came from immunoSEQ multiplex PCR; TCRdb's copy has only in-frame clones and leaves some out. The sample gives over 150,000 clones, approximately 92% of which show up once; 8.5% to 12% is in the top ten. Sequencing used peripheral blood, obtained on day 0 of AZD1222 vaccination. These receptors came from an adult in good health.

This sequence joins TRBV4-3 and TRBJ1-2; no firm D call. V shed 0 bases and J shed 8 bases, with 10 bases lying between them. The CDR3 extends over 13 amino acids. Germline V gene sequence: CDR1 LGHNA, CDR2 YSLEER. CDR3 DNA: TGCGCCAGCAGCCAAGATCGCGGGGTAGGCTACACCTTC. Its protein is CASSQDRGVGYTF.

The chain couples TRBV7-9 to TRBJ2-1; the match to TRBD1 covers 8 bases. There are 12 residues in the CDR3. Germline CDR1 reads SEHNR; CDR2 reads FQNEAQ (reference sequence). Unmatched junction bases numbered 8, after V lost 7 bases and J lost 12 bases. CDR3: CASTPIQGGQFF. The CDR3 DNA is TGTGCCAGCACCCCGATACAGGGGGGGCAGTTCTTC.

The chain uses TRBV5-4 and TRBJ1-5; maybe TRBD1 (6 bases). Deletions cut 5 bases from V and 3 bases from J, with 21 bases between. CDR1 and CDR2 from the germline V gene are SGHNT and YYREEE (reference sequence). The CDR3 is made up of 17 amino acids. The CDR3 sequence: CASRNLLTGRDNQPQHF. The CDR3 bases are TGTGCCAGCAGGAACCTATTGACAGGTAGGGACAATCAGCCCCAGCATTTT.

This clone was seen a single time. This rearrangement joins TRBV5-4 to TRBJ2-1; TRBD1 is a possible D gene (5 bases). Trimming cost V 3 bases and J 0 bases, with 10 bases left between them. Germline values: CDR1 SGHNT, CDR2 YYREEE (reference sequence). The CDR3 is 15 amino acids. The CDR3 is CASSSVGASYNEQFF. The CDR3, as DNA: TGTGCCAGCAGCTCTGTAGGGGCCTCCTACAATGAGCAGTTCTTC.

This sequence joins TRBV18 and TRBJ2-3, with D perhaps TRBD1 or TRBD2 (6 bases each). Per the germline V gene, CDR1 is KGHSH and CDR2 is LQKENI. The CDR3 has 17 amino acids. V gave up 7 bases and J gave up 0 bases, with 20 bases separating them. The CDR3 DNA follows: TGTGCCAGCTTTTTTGGGAGGACAGCCTCTAGCACAGATACGCAGTATTTT. Translated: CASFFGRTASSTDTQYF.

The V and J genes are TRBV19 and TRBJ1-4; 9 nucleotides match TRBD1. Germline CDR1 and CDR2: LNHDA and SQIVND (reference sequence). Unmatched junction bases numbered 10, after V lost 9 bases and J lost 8 bases. The CDR3 length is 14 residues. CDR3 protein: CASNPGTGREKLFF. As DNA, the CDR3 is TGTGCCAGCAACCCCGGGACAGGGCGGGAAAAACTGTTTTTT.

The chain combines TRBV30 with TRBJ1-6; D is uncertain. The V gene lost 0 bases and the J gene lost 7 bases, with 7 bases spanning the gap. The CDR3 totals 13 residues. Per germline, CDR1 GTSNPN and CDR2 SVGIG (reference sequence). CDR3 in DNA: TGTGCCTGGAGTGTACAGACGAATTCACCCCTCCACTTT. This gives the protein CAWSVQTNSPLHF.

The V and J genes are TRBV13 and TRBJ2-2; 7 nucleotides align to TRBD2. V trimming: 1 base; J trimming: 5 bases; junction bases outside the gene matches: 10. Germline V gene sequence: CDR1 PRHDT, CDR2 FYEKMQ (reference sequence). This CDR3 contains 17 residues. In DNA, the CDR3 is TGTGCCAGCAGCTTAGACTTTACGGGAGGCGGTACCGGGGAGCTGTTTTTT. It translates to CASSLDFTGGGTGELFF.